This note documents a single T cell receptor beta chain sequence. The data were obtained in a study of PD-L1 blockade in urothelial cancer. Study in general: Male patients with bladder-origin urothelial cancer numbered about nine tenths of the roughly 29.

The CDR3 sequence is 15 residues long. V gave up 0 bases and J gave up 2 bases, with 8 bases separating them. The germline CDR1 and CDR2 sequences are MNHEY and SVGAGI. The method was immunoSEQ multiplex PCR; TCRdb's version includes in-frame clones alone and lacks a portion of them. Here the sample spans 85,000 to 90,000 clones, over 90% being singletons. The material was PBMCs, obtained around atezolizumab (anti-PD-L1) treatment. The rearrangement joins TRBV6-5 to TRBJ2-1; maybe TRBD2 (5 bases). This clonotype originated in a man in his sixties with urothelial cancer. CDR3 nucleotides: TGTGCCAGCAGTTACTCCGTGCGGGCCTACAATGAGCAGTTCTTC. Protein: CASSYSVRAYNEQFF.